Listed below are T cell receptor beta chains from one sample, sequenced in a study of OX40 agonist ivuxolimab in advanced cancers. Clones were read by immunoSEQ multiplex PCR, and TCRdb kept only the in-frame ones, dropping some. The sample holds about 25,000 clones, about 86% seen once. Sequences were derived from CD4+ or CD8+ T cells sorted from blood, sampled in a trial of the OX40 agonist ivuxolimab. All receptors derive from an adult with an advanced solid tumor such as melanoma, head and neck, liver or kidney cancer. Both conserved end residues are part of each CDR3. Each record gives: J gene, clone size, D gene, V gene, CDR3 DNA, CDR3 protein. A D gene is named only where the DNA matches it firmly. Rows may omit the clone size; those that give it use once, few, many or a size class.

TRBJ2-3 | few | . | TRBV5-1 | TGCGCCAGCACCTCGAGGGGCCCAGATACGCAGTATTTT | CASTSRGPDTQYF
TRBJ2-7 | . | . | TRBV13 | TGTGCCAGCAGCTTAGCGGGGGCACGAAGGCACGAGCAGTACTTC | CASSLAGARRHEQYF
TRBJ2-2 | . | . | TRBV10-2 | TGCGCCAGCAGTTCCCTTCGGGGCGGGGAGCTGTTTTTT | CASSSLRGGELFF
TRBJ2-1 | . | . | TRBV7-6 | TGTGCCAGCAGTCCGGGCCTTGCCTTGCAGTTCTTC | CASSPGLALQFF
TRBJ2-3 | . | . | TRBV5-6 | TGTGCCAGCAGCTTGCTTGGGCAGGGCAAACATACGCAGTATTTT | CASSLLGQGKHTQYF
TRBJ1-6 | . | . | TRBV9 | TGTGCCAGCAGCGTAGCACAGGGAATAAATAATTCACCCCTCCACTTT | CASSVAQGINNSPLHF
TRBJ1-2 | . | . | TRBV7-9 | TGTGCCAGCAGCTTAGCTGAGACCAGATCCTGGGGCTACACCTTC | CASSLAETRSWGYTF
TRBJ2-1 | . | TRBD2 | TRBV9 | TGTGCCAGCAGGTTGAGCGGGAGGGCTTACAATGAGCAGTTCTTC | CASRLSGRAYNEQFF
TRBJ2-1 | . | TRBD2 | TRBV27 | TGTGCCAGCAGTTTGGTAGCGGGAGGGCCGAGTGAGCAGTTCTTC | CASSLVAGGPSEQFF
TRBJ1-2 | . | . | TRBV6-5 | TGTGCCAGCACTCCCGACAGATATGGCTACACCTTC | CASTPDRYGYTF
TRBJ1-2 | once | . | TRBV7-9 | TGTGCCAGCAGCCGAGGGGAAGGCTATGGCTACACCTTC | CASSRGEGYGYTF
TRBJ1-1 | medium-sized | . | TRBV6-1 | TGTGCCAGCAGTGATTGGGTATGGGGGGAGAACACTGAAGCTTTCTTT | CASSDWVWGENTEAFF
TRBJ1-3 | . | TRBD1 | TRBV13 | TGTGCCAGCAGCTTAGGTGAACAGGGGTATGGAAACACCATATATTTT | CASSLGEQGYGNTIYF
TRBJ2-1 | . | TRBD2 | TRBV4-1 | TGCGCCAGCAGCCAAGATGTGACTAGCGGGAAATACAATGAGCAGTTCTTC | CASSQDVTSGKYNEQFF
TRBJ1-1 | . | TRBD1 | TRBV6-1 | TGTGCCAGCAGGACCAACGGACAGGGCGCTGAAGCTTTCTTT | CASRTNGQGAEAFF
TRBJ2-7 | . | TRBD2 | TRBV5-4 | TGTGCCAGCAGCCCGCTCGGGGACTACCAGTACGAGCAGTACTTC | CASSPLGDYQYEQYF
TRBJ2-2 | . | . | TRBV30 | TGTGCCTGGACTGACACCGGGGAGCTGTTTTTT | CAWTDTGELFF
TRBJ2-7 | . | . | TRBV6-1 | TGTGCCAGCAGTAAATTTTACGAGCAGTACTTC | CASSKFYEQYF
TRBJ1-1 | few | . | TRBV30 | TGTGCCTGGAGTGTAACAGTGAACACTGAAGCTTTCTTT | CAWSVTVNTEAFF
TRBJ2-7 | . | . | TRBV15 | TGTGCCACCAGCAGTGAGGGCTACGAGCAGTACTTC | CATSSEGYEQYF
TRBJ2-3 | . | . | TRBV7-5 | TGTGCTATGAGCCTAAGTTGCACAGATACGCAGTATTTT | CAMSLSCTDTQYF
TRBJ1-2 | . | . | TRBV9 | TGTGCCAGCGGGGAAGGGATCTATGGCTACACCTTC | CASGEGIYGYTF
TRBJ2-7 | . | . | TRBV18 | TGTGCCAGCTCACCTGACCACCACCGAGGCACCTACGAGCAGTACTTC | CASSPDHHRGTYEQYF
TRBJ1-5 | . | TRBD1 | TRBV4-3 | TGCGCCAGCAGCCAAGGTGTAGGGGGCTCCAATCAGCCCCAGCATTTT | CASSQGVGGSNQPQHF
TRBJ1-5 | . | . | TRBV7-2 | TGTGCCAGCAGCGCGTCCTCCGTTAGCAATCAGCCCCAGCATTTT | CASSASSVSNQPQHF
TRBJ2-5 | once | TRBD2 | TRBV2 | TGTGCCAGCAGCCCAACACGGGGGGGCGGAGAGACCCAGTACTTC | CASSPTRGGGETQYF
TRBJ2-1 | . | . | TRBV2 | TGTGCCAGCAGACTTGACTGGAGCTCCTACAATGAGCAGTTCTTC | CASRLDWSSYNEQFF
TRBJ1-1 | . | . | TRBV27 | TGTGCCAGCAGCCCGGGACAGAACACTGAAGCTTTCTTT | CASSPGQNTEAFF
TRBJ2-1 | . | . | TRBV18 | TGTGCCAGCTCACCAACGAGCCGGGGCCCTTGGGCTGAGCAGTTCTTC | CASSPTSRGPWAEQFF
TRBJ2-1 | . | . | TRBV2 | TGTGCCGGCGCCGTTACTAGCTTTAATGAGCAGTTCTTC | CAGAVTSFNEQFF
TRBJ1-1 | . | TRBD1 | TRBV7-9 | TGTGCCAGCAGCTTTTCCCCTTCAGGGGGGAACACTGAAGCTTTCTTT | CASSFSPSGGNTEAFF
TRBJ1-1 | . | . | TRBV4-1 | TGCGCCAGCAGCCAAGCTCCCGTTCTGAACACTGAAGCTTTCTTT | CASSQAPVLNTEAFF
TRBJ1-6 | . | . | TRBV18 | TGTGCCAGCTCACAGGACCTCGCCAGATCACCCCTCCACTTT | CASSQDLARSPLHF
TRBJ2-5 | . | . | TRBV27 | TGTGCCAGCAGTTTCGTGGACGCGCGGCGAGAGACCCAGTACTTC | CASSFVDARRETQYF
TRBJ1-4 | . | . | TRBV6-5 | TGTGCCAGCAGTTATTATACAGGTGCAACTAATGAAAAACTGTTTTTT | CASSYYTGATNEKLFF
TRBJ2-3 | . | . | TRBV5-1 | TGCGCCAGCAGCTTGGATATAGAGGGGCAAGCCGGCGATACGCAGTATTTT | CASSLDIEGQAGDTQYF
TRBJ1-5 | . | . | TRBV7-9 | TGTGCCAGCAGCTTGGGAGGGTATCAGCCCCAGCATTTT | CASSLGGYQPQHF
TRBJ2-1 | . | TRBD1 | TRBV28 | TGTGCCAGCAGTGAGACAGGGGGCGCCGACAATGAGCAGTTCTTC | CASSETGGADNEQFF
TRBJ1-1 | . | . | TRBV18 | TGTGCCAGCTCACCAGGGGTTTTCGAAGCTTTCTTT | CASSPGVFEAFF
TRBJ2-4 | . | TRBD1 | TRBV2 | TGTGCCAGCAGTGAAAGGGGACAGGGAGCCAAAAACATTCAGTACTTC | CASSERGQGAKNIQYF
TRBJ2-5 | . | . | TRBV9 | TGTGCCAGCAGCGGCCCAGGGGAGACCCAGTACTTC | CASSGPGETQYF
TRBJ1-1 | . | . | TRBV4-2 | TGTGCCAGCAGCCAGCTGTCCAGGGGCCCTGAAGCTTTCTTT | CASSQLSRGPEAFF
TRBJ2-1 | . | . | TRBV7-9 | TGTGCCAGCAGCTTATTTTCCCCGGAGGGGTCCAATGAGCAGTTCTTC | CASSLFSPEGSNEQFF
TRBJ2-7 | . | . | TRBV7-9 | TGTGCCAGCAGCTTACTGAGCAGTAACACCTACGAGCAGTACTTC | CASSLLSSNTYEQYF
TRBJ2-2 | . | TRBD2 | TRBV7-9 | TGTGCCAGCAGCAAAGGGACTAGCGGGAGGAAGGCCGGGGAGCTGTTTTTT | CASSKGTSGRKAGELFF
TRBJ2-3 | . | TRBD2 | TRBV4-2 | TGTGCCAGCAGCCAAGAGGAGGTAGCGGGGAGAGCACAGATCACGGGGTATTTT | CASSQEEVAGRAQITGYF
TRBJ2-1 | few | . | TRBV9 | TGTGCCAGTTCCGGGACGGCAAGCTCCTACAATGAGCAGTTCTTC | CASSGTASSYNEQFF
TRBJ2-7 | once | TRBD2 | TRBV19 | TGTGCCAGTAGTCCCAGGGTCCTGCGGCGGGAGGTAGGATACGAGCAGTACTTC | CASSPRVLRREVGYEQYF
TRBJ2-3 | . | TRBD2 | TRBV9 | TGTGCCAGCAGCCCCCTGAGTAGCGGGGGTCCAGATACGCAGTATTTT | CASSPLSSGGPDTQYF
TRBJ2-1 | once | . | TRBV29-1 | TGCAGCGTTGAACTAAATGAGCAGTTCTTC | CSVELNEQFF
TRBJ2-7 | . | TRBD2 | TRBV10-3 | TGTGCCATCAGTCGGCCGGGGGGTCACGAGCAGTACTTC | CAISRPGGHEQYF